Following are 31 T cell receptor beta chains from one sample sequenced in a study of B cell selection in AIRE deficiency. The data were produced by immunoSEQ multiplex PCR, yet TCRdb's version contains in-frame clones alone and is incomplete. Altogether under 3,500 clones are present, around 76% being singletons, with the ten largest covering less than 3.5%. Sorted regulatory T cells were CD4-positive, CD25-high and CD127-low or negative. The sample was Tregs sorted from PBMCs. These receptor sequences come from a human donor with AIRE deficiency.

This chain uses TRBV7-3 with TRBJ2-1; 10 positions match TRBD2. With 4 bases clipped from V and 7 bases from J, the junction kept 4 bases outside the gene matches. CDR3 length: 14 amino acids. Germline CDR1 reads SGHTA; CDR2 reads FQGTGA. The CDR3 DNA is TGTGCCAGCAGCTGGAAAGCGGGAGGGAATGAGCAGTTCTTC. As protein: CASSWKAGGNEQFF.

The chain carries TRBV7-9 and TRBJ1-1; perhaps TRBD1 as D (5 bases). The V gene's germline CDR1 is SEHNR and CDR2 FQNEAQ (reference sequence). This CDR3 region has 14 residues. V gave up 8 bases and J gave up 5 bases, with 18 bases separating them. This CDR3 is CASVLLGPATEAFF. CDR3 in DNA: TGTGCCAGCGTCTTATTGGGGCCGGCAACTGAAGCTTTCTTT.

The sample holds one count of this clone. V is TRBV6-1 and J is TRBJ1-2; D ambiguous. Germline V gene sequence: CDR1 MNHNS, CDR2 SASEGT. This CDR3 comprises 16 residues. V lost 4 bases, J lost 0 bases, and 15 bases lay in between. The CDR3 DNA reads as TGTGCCAGCAGTGCCCTCGGGGAGGGAGCTAACTATGGCTACACCTTC. As protein: CASSALGEGANYGYTF.

This chain joins TRBV5-1 and TRBJ2-7, with D unclear. The CDR3 spans 11 residues. Germline V gene lookup returns CDR1 SGHRS and CDR2 YFSETQ. V dropped 4 bases and J dropped 8 bases, with 10 bases sitting between them. The CDR3 coding sequence is TGCGCCAGCAGCGACATAGGACAGCAGTACTTC. It specifies CASSDIGQQYF.

V gene TRBV5-1 combines with J gene TRBJ1-6; no reliable D call. The V and J ends lost 0 bases and 5 bases respectively, with 6 bases between them. The CDR3 has 14 residues. Germline assignment: CDR1 SGHRS and CDR2 YFSETQ. CDR3 loop: CASSLGQNNSPLHF. In DNA form, the CDR3 reads TGCGCCAGCAGCTTGGGACAAAATAATTCACCCCTCCACTTT.

V usage is TRBV28 and J usage is TRBJ1-2, with D tentatively TRBD1 (6 bases). Deletions cut 6 bases from V and 6 bases from J, with 11 bases between. The CDR3 is made up of 12 amino acids. In germline, CDR1 is MDHEN, CDR2 SYDVKM. Here the CDR3 reads CASREGVNGYTF. The CDR3 DNA sequence: TGTGCCAGCAGAGAGGGGGTGAATGGCTACACCTTC.

The CDR3 region has the DNA TGTGCCAGCAGTTCACCACTAAACTATGGCTACACCTTC. Translated, it gives CASSSPLNYGYTF. The rearrangement links TRBV6-5 to TRBJ1-2; D gene uncertain. The CDR3 is 13 amino acids. The V and J ends lost 4 bases and 2 bases respectively, with 8 bases between them. Germline CDR1 is MNHEY and CDR2 is SVGAGI.

This chain uses TRBV7-8 with TRBJ1-6; D ambiguous. The germline gives CDR1 SGHVS, CDR2 FQNEAQ. There are 19 residues in the CDR3. Trimming removed 5 bases from V and 5 bases from J, with 25 bases in between. CDR3 region: CASSPIGKRWATHNSPLHF. CDR3 nucleotide sequence: TGTGCCAGCAGCCCCATTGGGAAAAGGTGGGCTACCCATAATTCACCCCTCCACTTT.

The rearrangement links TRBV19 to TRBJ2-2; possible D gene TRBD2, 6 bases. CDR1 is LNHDA and CDR2 is SQIVND in the germline V gene (reference sequence). This CDR3 region has 13 residues. The germline V and J ends were trimmed by 1 base and 6 bases, with 6 bases remaining between them. CDR3 loop: CASSIAGAGELFF. The DNA of the CDR3 is TGTGCCAGTAGTATAGCGGGGGCCGGGGAGCTGTTTTTT.

This clone was observed a few times. CDR3 loop: CASSLWVGGNQPQHF. CDR3 coding DNA: TGTGCCAGCAGTTTATGGGTGGGAGGCAATCAGCCCCAGCATTTT. V is TRBV28 and J is TRBJ1-5; D not resolved. Germline CDR1 MDHEN, CDR2 SYDVKM. The V gene lost 0 bases and the J gene lost 2 bases, with 8 bases spanning the gap. The length of the CDR3 is 15 residues.

The chain carries TRBV28 and TRBJ2-7; weak D call: TRBD1 (6 bases). Germline V lookup: CDR1 MDHEN, CDR2 SYDVKM. Trimming cost V 6 bases and J 2 bases, with 8 bases left between them. This CDR3 is built from 12 residues. In DNA, the CDR3 is TGTGCCAGCAGCCGACAGGCCTACGAGCAGTACTTC. This encodes CASSRQAYEQYF.

The chain carries TRBV19 and TRBJ1-6, with D possibly being TRBD1 (5 bases). V lost 6 bases and J 0 bases, leaving 9 bases between the germline ends. This CDR3 has 15 amino acids. CDR1 is LNHDA and CDR2 is SQIVND in the germline V gene (reference sequence). CDR3 in amino acids: CASRGGFSYNSPLHF. The CDR3 DNA reads as TGTGCCAGTAGGGGGGGGTTCTCCTATAATTCACCCCTCCACTTT.

V and J are TRBV5-4 and TRBJ2-3; the D gene could be TRBD1 or TRBD2 (6 bases each). CDR1 is SGHNT and CDR2 is YYREEE in the germline V gene (reference sequence). The CDR3 totals 16 residues. V lost 3 bases, J lost 0 bases, and 14 bases lay in between. The CDR3, as DNA: TGTGCCAGCAGCTATGGAGGGGGATGGAGCACAGATACGCAGTATTTT. This gives the protein CASSYGGGWSTDTQYF.

V gene TRBV6-5 combines with J gene TRBJ2-1, with D possibly TRBD1 on 6 matching bases. The CDR3 is made up of 16 amino acids. Trimming left V 7 bases short and J 2 bases short, with 18 bases between. Germline V CDR1 and CDR2: MNHEY, SVGAGI. The DNA for the CDR3 is TGTGCCAGCACTTATATGGGGGCAGGGGCCTACAATGAGCAGTTCTTC. Amino acid sequence: CASTYMGAGAYNEQFF.

The V and J genes are TRBV5-4 and TRBJ1-1; 8 positions match TRBD1. Looked up from germline, CDR1 is SGHNT and CDR2 is YYREEE (reference sequence). The CDR3 has 15 amino acids. Trimming took 4 bases from V and 4 from J; bases not matched to a gene: 9. The CDR3 DNA reads as TGTGCCAGCAGCGATAGACAGGGGCTGGGCACTGAAGCTTTCTTT. Translated: CASSDRQGLGTEAFF.

The chain recombines TRBV6-5 with TRBJ2-7, with D maybe TRBD2 (5 bases). CDR3 size: 16 residues. CDR1 and CDR2 (germline): MNHEY, SVGAGI. Trimming shortened V by 1 base and J by 3 bases, and 16 bases separated the two germline ends. The CDR3 sequence is CASSYYSGRGFYEQYF. As DNA, the CDR3 is TGTGCCAGCAGTTACTACTCGGGTAGAGGGTTCTACGAGCAGTACTTC.

The V gene is TRBV6-1, the J gene TRBJ2-6; a weak D match, TRBD1 (6 bases). Germline V gene data show CDR1 as MNHNS and CDR2 as SASEGT. Trimming pared 4 bases from V and 0 bases from J, leaving 10 bases between. The CDR3 extends over 16 amino acids. The CDR3, as DNA: TGTGCCAGCAGTGTCAGGGGCTACTCTGGGGCCAACGTCCTGACTTTC. This sequence encodes CASSVRGYSGANVLTF.

V is TRBV18 and J is TRBJ1-1; no clear D. The germline V gene has CDR1 KGHSH and CDR2 LQKENI. V was shortened by 3 bases and J by 1 base, with 6 bases between the two germline ends. The CDR3 contains 13 residues. The CDR3 DNA follows: TGTGCCAGCTCACCGAATTGGAACACTGAAGCTTTCTTT. Amino acid sequence: CASSPNWNTEAFF. Drawing the rest from reference TRBV18 and TRBJ1-1, the complete variable domain is NAGVMQNPRHLVRRRGQEARLRCSPMKGHSHVYWYRQLPEEGLKFMVYLQKENIIDESGMPKERFSAEFPKEGPSILRIQQVVRGDSAAYFCASSPNWNTEAFFGQGTRLTVV.

The chain combines TRBV5-3 with TRBJ2-1; D gene unclear. TRBV5-3 is treated as an ORF (open reading frame) with a function not yet certain. V was trimmed by 1 base and J by 7 bases, leaving 6 bases between them. The CDR3 is 12 residues long. CDR3 in DNA: TGTGCCAGAAGCTTGAGTGTTAATGAGCAGTTCTTC. It encodes CARSLSVNEQFF.

V and J are TRBV4-3 and TRBJ2-3; a weak D match, TRBD2 (5 bases). CDR1 is LGHNA and CDR2 is YSLEER in the germline V gene. The CDR3 totals 13 residues. The V and J ends lost 1 base and 9 bases respectively, with 11 bases between them. The CDR3 region has the DNA TGCGCCAGCAGCCAAGGGGGAGAGGGCACGCAGTATTTT. Amino acid sequence: CASSQGGEGTQYF.

The rearrangement uses TRBV20-1 and TRBJ1-2; D may be TRBD1 (6 bases). Trimming took 6 bases from V and 10 from J, leaving 15 bases between them. CDR1 DFQATT and CDR2 SNEGSKA come from the germline V gene (reference sequence). CDR3 size: 11 residues. The CDR3 DNA follows: TGCAGTGCCCGGGGGGCCCAGGACTACACCTTC. It is translated as CSARGAQDYTF.

V and J are TRBV6-5 and TRBJ2-5; 12 positions agree with TRBD2. This CDR3 has 16 amino acids. Losses at the gene ends were 2 bases for V and 6 bases for J; bases not matched to a gene: 7. Germline-derived CDR1 and CDR2 are MNHEY and SVGAGI. The CDR3: CASSYAWTSGIKTQYF. The CDR3 DNA follows: TGTGCCAGCAGTTACGCCTGGACTAGCGGGATAAAGACCCAGTACTTC.

V is TRBV6-6 and J is TRBJ2-7, with TRBD1 matching over 8 bases. Per germline, CDR1 MNHNY and CDR2 SVGAGI (reference sequence). This CDR3 contains 14 residues. J gave up 3 bases and V 7 bases, and 8 bases lay outside the gene matches. The CDR3 here is CASNRAGGYYEQYF. The CDR3 DNA follows: TGTGCCAGCAATCGGGCAGGGGGCTACTACGAGCAGTACTTC.

J is TRBJ1-2 and V is TRBV6-6; 9 bases are shared with TRBD1. J was trimmed by 13 bases and V by 0 bases; bases with no gene match: 9. The CDR3 extends over 14 amino acids. Germline CDR1 and CDR2: MNHNY and SVGAGI (reference sequence). The chain's CDR3 is CASSYSAPDRGSTF. CDR3 coding DNA: TGTGCCAGCAGTTACTCCGCCCCAGACAGGGGGAGCACCTTC.

This rearrangement joins TRBV9 to TRBJ2-6, with D possibly matching TRBD1 (5 bases). CDR3 size: 15 residues. CDR1 is SGDLS and CDR2 is YYNGEE in the germline V gene. V gave up 4 bases and J gave up 4 bases, with 12 bases separating them. The CDR3 coding sequence is TGTGCCAGCAGCATACAGGAGTACGGGGCCAACGTCCTGACTTTC. It yields the protein CASSIQEYGANVLTF.

J is TRBJ1-2 and V is TRBV6-1; the match to TRBD1 covers 10 bases. V trimming: 2 bases; J trimming: 9 bases; junction bases outside the gene matches: 9. This CDR3 spans 15 amino acids. The V gene's germline CDR1 is MNHNS and CDR2 SASEGT. The CDR3 loop reads CASSELPGQGLSYTF. In DNA, the CDR3 is TGTGCCAGCAGTGAACTACCGGGACAGGGGCTCAGCTACACCTTC.

The V call is TRBV5-1, the J call TRBJ2-2, with no clear D. Germline V gene data show CDR1 as SGHRS and CDR2 as YFSETQ. The V gene lost 0 bases and the J gene lost 1 base, with 7 bases spanning the gap. This CDR3 spans 15 amino acids. The CDR3 DNA is TGCGCCAGCAGCTTGGCGGAACAGAACACCGGGGAGCTGTTTTTT. It yields the protein CASSLAEQNTGELFF.

This clone was seen a few times. The V gene is TRBV28, the J gene TRBJ1-1, with unresolved D. CDR1 and CDR2 (germline): MDHEN, SYDVKM. The CDR3 covers 14 residues. V was clipped by 2 bases and J by 1 base, with 8 bases between them. The CDR3 nucleotides are TGTGCCAGCAGTTTAACCGCAGGGAACACTGAAGCTTTCTTT. Its translation: CASSLTAGNTEAFF.

This clone was counted only a few times. V and J are TRBV5-1 and TRBJ2-7; no clear D gene. The CDR3 covers 12 residues. Germline V lookup: CDR1 SGHRS, CDR2 YFSETQ. Trimming left V 0 bases short and J 9 bases short, with 10 bases between. Here the CDR3 DNA reads TGCGCCAGCAGCTTGGAGGGCAACCGGCAGTACTTC. Translation gives CASSLEGNRQYF.

The chain has TRBV7-2 and TRBJ2-2, with D possibly matching TRBD2 (5 bases). Germline loops: CDR1 SGHTA, CDR2 FQGNSA. Deletions cut 3 bases from V and 6 bases from J, with 17 bases between. The length of the CDR3 is 16 residues. This CDR3 reads CASSLSGAGGPGELFF. For the CDR3, the DNA is TGTGCCAGCAGCTTGTCAGGAGCTGGAGGACCCGGGGAGCTGTTTTTT.

V and J are TRBV28 and TRBJ2-7; possible D gene TRBD1, 5 bases. The CDR3 contains 14 residues. V dropped 5 bases and J dropped 7 bases, with 18 bases sitting between them. Germline V gives CDR1 MDHEN, CDR2 SYDVKM. CDR3 region: CASSRIDSHLEQYF. In DNA form, the CDR3 reads TGTGCCAGCAGTCGAATTGACAGCCACCTGGAGCAGTACTTC. The entire variable domain, with the rest obtained from reference TRBV28 and TRBJ2-7, is as follows: DVKVTQSSRYLVKRTGEKVFLECVQDMDHENMFWYRQDPGLGLRLIYFSYDVKMKEKGDIPEGYSVSREKKERFSLILESASTNQTSMYLCASSRIDSHLEQYFGPGTRLTVT.